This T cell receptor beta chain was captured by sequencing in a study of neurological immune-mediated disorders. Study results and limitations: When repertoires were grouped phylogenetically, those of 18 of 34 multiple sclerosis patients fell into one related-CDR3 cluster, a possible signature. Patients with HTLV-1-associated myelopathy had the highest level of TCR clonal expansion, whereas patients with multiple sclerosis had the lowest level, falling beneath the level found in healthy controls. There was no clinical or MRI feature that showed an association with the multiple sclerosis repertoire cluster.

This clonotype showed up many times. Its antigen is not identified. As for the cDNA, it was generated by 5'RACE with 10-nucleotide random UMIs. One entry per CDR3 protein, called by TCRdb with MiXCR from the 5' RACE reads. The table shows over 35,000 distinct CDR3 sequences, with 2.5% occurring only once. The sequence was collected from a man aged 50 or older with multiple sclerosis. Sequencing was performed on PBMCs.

The CDR3 loop is CASSLPGSTEAFF. Written as DNA, the CDR3 is TGCGCCAGCAGCTTGCCAGGGAGCACTGAAGCTTTCTTT. The J gene is TRBJ1-1, the V gene TRBV5-1; a possible D gene is TRBD1 (5 bases). The CDR3 is 13 residues long. V gave up 1 base and J gave up 4 bases, with 8 bases separating them. CDR1 SGHRS and CDR2 YFSETQ come from the germline V gene.